This TCR beta chain was recovered during a study of response to subunit inactivated influenza vaccine. In TCRdb, the RT-PCR reads were re-called with MiXCR into one record per CDR3 protein. The sample comprises 500,000 to 750,000 distinct CDR3 sequences, 14% of which are singletons, and around 10% rests with the top ten. The length of the CDR3 is 18 residues. The V end lost 7 bases, the J end lost 7 bases, and 29 bases lay between the germline ends. V is TRBV12-3 or TRBV12-4 and J is TRBJ2-1; D ambiguous. The receptor comes from a man aged 50 to 59 who received an inactivated influenza vaccine. The sequencing used PBMCs from blood, collected approximately 12 days after vaccination. This chain's CDR3 is CASTPSPGRISGDNEQFF. CDR3 bases: TGTGCCAGCACCCCCTCACCGGGCAGGATAAGTGGGGATAATGAGCAGTTCTTC.